This TCR beta chain stems from a study of T cells expressing NK-cell markers. Study information: It was sorted CD3+CD56-NKG2C+, CD3+CD56+NKG2C- and CD3+CD56+NKG2C+ T cells that provided the TCR beta repertoires. Sequencing covered eight donors, seven HCMV-seropositive and one seronegative.

This CDR3 is 15 amino acids long. 5'RACE template switching with UMIs produced the TCR beta cDNA. Following a re-call of the 5' RACE reads, TCRdb has one entry per CDR3 protein and lacks DNA. The sample table includes 250,000 to 300,000 distinct CDR3 sequences. Remarks on this clonotype: Its antigen is as yet unknown.

General study results and limits: The same clonotypes also predominated in the CD3+CD56-NKG2C+ fraction of several donors.

This rearrangement joins TRBV12-3 or TRBV12-4 to TRBJ1-3; TCRdb designates TRBD1, a call that cannot be tested without DNA. Sequencing was performed on blood T cells: a sorted CD56 or NKG2C T cell subset, CD4+ or CD8+ T cells, or bulk PBMC T cells (not recorded which). The receptor's source is a woman between 18 and 75 years old in good health. CDR3 protein: CASSARSRDRNTIYF.